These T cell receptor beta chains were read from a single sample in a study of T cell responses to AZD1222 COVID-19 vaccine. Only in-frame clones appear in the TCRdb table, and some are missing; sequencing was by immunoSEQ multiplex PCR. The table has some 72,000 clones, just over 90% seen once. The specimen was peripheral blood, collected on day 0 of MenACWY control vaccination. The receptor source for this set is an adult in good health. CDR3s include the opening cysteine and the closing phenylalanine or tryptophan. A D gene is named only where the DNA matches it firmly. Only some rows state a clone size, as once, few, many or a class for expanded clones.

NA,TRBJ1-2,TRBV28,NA,CASSFAGYGYTF,TGTGCCAGCAGTTTTGCAGGTTATGGCTACACCTTC
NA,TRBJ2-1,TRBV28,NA,CASSLYNEQFF,TGTGCCAGCAGCCTCTACAATGAGCAGTTCTTC
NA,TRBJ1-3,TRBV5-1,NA,CASSLVLGRDIFF,TGCGCCAGCAGCTTGGTATTAGGGCGGGACATCTTTTTT
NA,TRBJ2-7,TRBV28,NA,CASKRHNYEQYF,TGTGCCAGCAAGAGACACAACTACGAGCAGTACTTC
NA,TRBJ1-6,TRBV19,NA,CASSTDNSPLHF,TGTGCCAGTAGTACGGATAATTCACCCCTCCACTTT
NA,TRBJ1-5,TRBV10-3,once,CATTTELGNQPQHF,TGTGCCACCACGACAGAACTGGGCAATCAGCCCCAGCATTTT
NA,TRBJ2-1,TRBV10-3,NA,CAIKVEYEQFF,TGTGCCATCAAAGTCGAGTATGAGCAGTTCTTC
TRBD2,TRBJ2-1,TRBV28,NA,CASTRPSGLDNEQFF,TGTGCCAGCACCCGCCCTAGCGGGCTTGACAATGAGCAGTTCTTC
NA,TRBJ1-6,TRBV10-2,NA,CASVMGLENSPLHF,TGCGCCAGCGTAATGGGACTTGAGAATTCACCCCTCCACTTT
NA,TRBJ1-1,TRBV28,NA,CASSYPGRWGTEAFF,TGTGCCAGCAGTTACCCAGGGCGCTGGGGCACTGAAGCTTTCTTT
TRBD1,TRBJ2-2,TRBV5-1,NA,CASSLGDSTGELFF,TGCGCCAGCAGCTTGGGGGACAGCACCGGGGAGCTGTTTTTT
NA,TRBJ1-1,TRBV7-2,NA,CASSLDGSSVNEAFF,TGTGCCAGCAGCTTGGACGGATCCTCCGTAAATGAAGCTTTCTTT
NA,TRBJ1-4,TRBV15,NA,CATSRLVGTNEKLFF,TGTGCCACCAGCAGACTAGTGGGAACTAATGAAAAACTGTTTTTT
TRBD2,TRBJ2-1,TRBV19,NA,CASSRLAGGPYNEQFF,TGTGCCAGTAGTAGACTAGCGGGAGGGCCCTACAATGAGCAGTTCTTC
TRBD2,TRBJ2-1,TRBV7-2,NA,CASSLAGTSGYNEQFF,TGTGCCAGCAGCTTAGCAGGGACTAGCGGGTACAATGAGCAGTTCTTC
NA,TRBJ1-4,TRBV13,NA,CASSLGRRNEKLFF,TGTGCCAGCAGCTTGGGCCGCCGAAATGAAAAACTGTTTTTT
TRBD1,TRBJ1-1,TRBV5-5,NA,CASTLTGARVSEAFF,TGTGCCAGCACCCTGACAGGGGCGAGAGTCTCTGAAGCTTTCTTT
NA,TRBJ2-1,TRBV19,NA,CASSTNGQNNEQFF,TGTGCCAGTAGTACAAACGGACAGAACAATGAGCAGTTCTTC
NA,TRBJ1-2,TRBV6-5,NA,CASRLQEDSGDYTF,TGTGCCAGCAGGTTACAAGAGGACTCAGGGGACTACACCTTC
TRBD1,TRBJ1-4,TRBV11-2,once,CASGPGQGNEKLFF,TGTGCCAGCGGCCCGGGACAGGGGAATGAAAAACTGTTTTTT
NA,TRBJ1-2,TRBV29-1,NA,CSVDPGSYGYTF,TGCAGCGTGGATCCGGGATCCTATGGCTACACCTTC
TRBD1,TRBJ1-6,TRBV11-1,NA,CASSQRQGAGNSPLHF,TGTGCCAGCAGCCAACGACAGGGGGCAGGGAATTCACCCCTCCACTTT
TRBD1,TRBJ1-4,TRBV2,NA,CASASDRVLFF,TGTGCCAGCGCTTCTGACAGGGTCCTGTTTTTT
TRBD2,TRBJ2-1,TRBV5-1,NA,CASSSGLAGPGGEQFF,TGCGCCAGCAGCTCCGGACTAGCGGGGCCGGGAGGTGAGCAGTTCTTC
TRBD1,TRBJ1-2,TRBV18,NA,CASSIEGQVLSGYTF,TGTGCCAGCTCAATCGAAGGACAGGTTCTATCTGGCTACACCTTC
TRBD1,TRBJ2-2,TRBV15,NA,CATSREQGSGRELFF,TGTGCCACCAGCAGAGAACAGGGGTCGGGGAGGGAGCTGTTTTTT
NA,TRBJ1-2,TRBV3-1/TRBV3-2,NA,CASSRRQTNYGYTF,TGTGCCAGCAGCCGGAGACAGACAAACTATGGCTACACCTTC
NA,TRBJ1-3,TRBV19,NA,CASSSTGNTIYF,TGTGCCAGTAGCTCGACTGGAAACACCATATATTTT
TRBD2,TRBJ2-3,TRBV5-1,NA,CASSSGLAGGGVGTDTQYF,TGCGCCAGCAGCTCGGGACTAGCGGGAGGGGGAGTGGGCACAGATACGCAGTATTTT
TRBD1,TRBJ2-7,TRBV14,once,CASSQSRDRLYEQYF,TGTGCCAGCAGCCAGTCCCGGGACAGGCTCTACGAGCAGTACTTC
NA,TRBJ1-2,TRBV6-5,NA,CASRAAGGYGYTF,TGTGCCAGCAGGGCCGCGGGGGGCTATGGCTACACCTTC
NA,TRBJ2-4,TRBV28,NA,CASSSGGAGAKNIQYF,TGTGCCAGCAGCTCGGGCGGCGCCGGTGCCAAAAACATTCAGTACTTC
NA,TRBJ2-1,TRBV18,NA,CASSPPSRGQASGIYNEQFF,TGTGCCAGCTCACCCCCCAGCAGGGGACAAGCTAGCGGAATTTACAATGAGCAGTTCTTC
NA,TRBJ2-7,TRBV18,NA,CASSPDGASEQYF,TGTGCCAGCTCACCAGACGGGGCTTCCGAGCAGTACTTC
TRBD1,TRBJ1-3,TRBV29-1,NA,CSVELSGGVSGNTIYF,TGCAGCGTTGAACTGTCAGGGGGCGTATCTGGAAACACCATATATTTT
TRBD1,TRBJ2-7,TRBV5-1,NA,CASSFGGTGGFYEQYF,TGCGCCAGCAGCTTTGGGGGGACAGGGGGCTTCTACGAGCAGTACTTC
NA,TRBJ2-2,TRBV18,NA,CASSRQEDTGELFF,TGTGCCAGCTCACGTCAGGAGGACACCGGGGAGCTGTTTTTT
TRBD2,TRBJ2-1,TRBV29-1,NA,CSVEEAGLAGGSYNEQFF,TGCAGCGTTGAGGAGGCGGGACTAGCGGGAGGATCCTACAATGAGCAGTTCTTC
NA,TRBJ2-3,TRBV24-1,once,CATSVATDTQYF,TGTGCCACCAGTGTAGCCACAGATACGCAGTATTTT
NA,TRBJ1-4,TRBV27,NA,CASSPGAGLGEKLFF,TGTGCCAGCAGCCCCGGGGCCGGGTTGGGTGAAAAACTGTTTTTT
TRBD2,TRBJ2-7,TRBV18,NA,CASSPLSRTSGRIHEQYF,TGTGCCAGCTCACCACTGTCGCGGACTAGCGGGAGGATCCACGAGCAGTACTTC
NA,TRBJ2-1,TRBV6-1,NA,CASSWTGSYGEQFF,TGTGCCAGCAGTTGGACCGGGTCATACGGTGAGCAGTTCTTC
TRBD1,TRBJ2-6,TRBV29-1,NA,CSVRDRDSGANVLTF,TGCAGCGTCCGGGACAGGGACTCTGGGGCCAACGTCCTGACTTTC
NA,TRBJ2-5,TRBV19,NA,CASSMVGGGRQETQYF,TGTGCCAGTAGTATGGTTGGGGGCGGCAGACAAGAGACCCAGTACTTC
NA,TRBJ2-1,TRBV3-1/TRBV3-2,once,CASSLRGEDEQFF,TGTGCCAGCAGCCTGAGAGGGGAGGATGAGCAGTTCTTC
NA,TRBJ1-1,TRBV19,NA,CASSTRWGNTEAFF,TGTGCCAGTAGTACCAGATGGGGGAACACTGAAGCTTTCTTT
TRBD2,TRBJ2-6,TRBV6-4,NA,CASSDLAGGSGANVLTF,TGTGCCAGCAGTGACCTAGCGGGAGGGTCTGGGGCCAACGTCCTGACTTTC
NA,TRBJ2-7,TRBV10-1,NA,CASSDRPFSYEQYF,TGCGCCAGCAGTGACCGGCCCTTCTCCTACGAGCAGTACTTC
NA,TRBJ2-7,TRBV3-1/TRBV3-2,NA,CASSQDVVGYEQYF,TGTGCCAGCAGCCAAGATGTCGTAGGTTACGAGCAGTACTTC
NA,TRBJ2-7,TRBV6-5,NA,CASRDYSYEQYF,TGTGCCAGCAGGGACTACTCCTACGAGCAGTACTTC